This T cell receptor beta chain comes out of a study of beta chain features in type 1 diabetes. General study findings and limits: In all four CD4+ subsets, TCRB CDR3 length was significantly, moderately reduced in type 1 diabetes.

Concerning this clone: What it recognizes is unknown.

The germline gives CDR1 MDHEN, CDR2 SYDVKM. The CDR3 runs 15 residues. Unmatched junction bases numbered 10, after V lost 8 bases and J lost 3 bases. The study reverse transcribed the entire isolated RNA, so it sequenced expressed TCRB transcripts. The average read count of naive, central memory and regulatory T cell samples was approximately 3.5 million. Assay: immunoSEQ multiplex PCR; the TCRdb copy retains only in-frame clones and omits some. The profile shows some 270,000 clones, approximately 11% of them singletons. This chain connects TRBV28 to TRBJ1-2; 9 nucleotides line up with TRBD1. Sequenced input: naive CD4+ T cells from blood. The receptor was isolated from a man aged 30 to 39 with type 1 diabetes. Written as DNA, the CDR3 is TGTGCCAGCCGCCGACAGGGGGTAAACTACTATGGCTACACCTTC. Encoded protein: CASRRQGVNYYGYTF.